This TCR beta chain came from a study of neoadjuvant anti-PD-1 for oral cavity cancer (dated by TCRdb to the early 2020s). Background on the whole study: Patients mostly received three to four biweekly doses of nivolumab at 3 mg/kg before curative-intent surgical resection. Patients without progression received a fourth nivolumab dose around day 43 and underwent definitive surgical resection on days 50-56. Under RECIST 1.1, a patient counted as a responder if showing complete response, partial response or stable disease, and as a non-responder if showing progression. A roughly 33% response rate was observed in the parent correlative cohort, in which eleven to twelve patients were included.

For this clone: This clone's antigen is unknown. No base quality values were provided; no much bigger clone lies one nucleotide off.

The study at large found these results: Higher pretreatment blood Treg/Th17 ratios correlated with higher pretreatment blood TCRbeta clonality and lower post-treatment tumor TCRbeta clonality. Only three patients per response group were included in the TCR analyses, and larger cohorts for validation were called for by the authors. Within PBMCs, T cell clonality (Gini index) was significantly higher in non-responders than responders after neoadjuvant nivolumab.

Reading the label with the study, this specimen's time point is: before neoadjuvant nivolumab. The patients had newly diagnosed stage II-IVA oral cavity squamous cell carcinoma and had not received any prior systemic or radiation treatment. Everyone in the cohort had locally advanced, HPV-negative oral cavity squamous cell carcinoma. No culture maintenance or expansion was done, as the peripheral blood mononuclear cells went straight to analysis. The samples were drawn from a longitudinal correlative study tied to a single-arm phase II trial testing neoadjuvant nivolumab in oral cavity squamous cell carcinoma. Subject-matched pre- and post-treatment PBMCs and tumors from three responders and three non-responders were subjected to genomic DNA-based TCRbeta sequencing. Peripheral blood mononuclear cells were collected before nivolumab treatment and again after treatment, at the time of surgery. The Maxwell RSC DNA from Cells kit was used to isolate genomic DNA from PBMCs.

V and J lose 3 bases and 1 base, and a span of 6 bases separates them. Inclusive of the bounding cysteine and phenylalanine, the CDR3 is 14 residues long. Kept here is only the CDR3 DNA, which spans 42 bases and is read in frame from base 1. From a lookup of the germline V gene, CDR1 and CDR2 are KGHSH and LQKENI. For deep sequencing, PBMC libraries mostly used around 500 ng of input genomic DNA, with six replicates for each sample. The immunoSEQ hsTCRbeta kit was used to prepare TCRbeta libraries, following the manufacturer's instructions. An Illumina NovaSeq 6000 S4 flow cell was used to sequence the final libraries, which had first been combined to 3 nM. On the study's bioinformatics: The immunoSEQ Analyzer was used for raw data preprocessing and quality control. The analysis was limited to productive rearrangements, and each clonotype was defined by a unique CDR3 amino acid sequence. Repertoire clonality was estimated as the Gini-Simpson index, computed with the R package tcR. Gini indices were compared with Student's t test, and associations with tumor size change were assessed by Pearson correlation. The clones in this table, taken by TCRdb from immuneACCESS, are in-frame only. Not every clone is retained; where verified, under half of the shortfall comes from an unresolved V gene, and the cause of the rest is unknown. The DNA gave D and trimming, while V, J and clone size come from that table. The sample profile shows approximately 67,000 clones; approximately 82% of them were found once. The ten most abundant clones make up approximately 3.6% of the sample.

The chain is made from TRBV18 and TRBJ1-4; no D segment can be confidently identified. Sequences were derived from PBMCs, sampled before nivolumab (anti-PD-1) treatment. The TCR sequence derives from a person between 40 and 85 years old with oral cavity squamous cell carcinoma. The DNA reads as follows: TGTGCCAGCTCACCCCCCTTAACTAATGAAAAACTGTTTTTT. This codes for CASSPPLTNEKLFF.